The 4 T cell receptor beta chains in this list originate from one sample, sequenced in a study of blood T cell repertoires in COVID-19 (dated by TCRdb to about 2020). Receptors were amplified or captured by the immunoSEQ multiplex PCR assay. The immuneACCESS repertoire file appears here via TCRdb, limited to in-frame rearrangements. These files lack a portion of the clones; in checked studies, under half of the deficit traces to unresolved V genes, and the cause of the others is not known. The sample table contains about 140,000 clones; only one count was recorded for 80% to 85% of them. The top ten constitute around 7.8% of the sample. Sequencing was done on a sample of peripheral blood. The receptors here all came from a human donor in a cohort sampled during active COVID-19.

The rearrangement links TRBV7-9 to TRBJ2-1; TRBD1 matches at 7 bases. CDR1 and CDR2 from the germline V gene are SEHNR and FQNEAQ (reference sequence). This CDR3 has 14 amino acids. V shed 5 bases and J 9 bases; nucleotides not matched to a gene: 10. CDR3 in amino acids: CASSLPTGQGEQFF. CDR3 DNA: TGTGCCAGCAGCCTCCCGACAGGGCAGGGTGAGCAGTTCTTC.

V usage is TRBV6-5 and J usage is TRBJ2-7; possibly TRBD1 for D (6 bases). V lost 6 bases, J lost 1 base, and 10 bases lay in between. The germline V gene has CDR1 MNHEY and CDR2 SVGAGI. The CDR3 has 13 amino acids. The CDR3 spells CASRHTGSYEQYF. The CDR3 DNA reads TGTGCCAGCAGGCACACAGGGTCCTACGAGCAGTACTTC.

The chain is built from TRBV3-1 (or the pseudogene TRBV3-2) and TRBJ1-4, with 11 nucleotides matching TRBD1. This CDR3 has 20 residues. Germline CDR1 is LGHDT and CDR2 is YNNKEL (reference sequence). The J segment lost 0 bases and the V segment lost 2 bases, leaving 11 bases of the junction unmatched. The CDR3 sequence is CASSQWGTGGVVATNEKLFF. The CDR3 DNA is TGTGCCAGCAGCCAATGGGGGACAGGGGGAGTAGTTGCAACTAATGAAAAACTGTTTTTT.

The V gene is TRBV15, the J gene TRBJ2-3, with TRBD2 matching 7 bases. V lost 0 bases to trimming and J lost 0 bases; unmatched junction nucleotides: 6. This CDR3 contains 17 residues. CDR1 and CDR2 from the germline V gene are LNHNV and YYDKDF (reference sequence). CDR3 protein: CATSRDSLAVSTDTQYF. DNA of the CDR3: TGTGCCACCAGCAGAGATTCGCTAGCGGTGAGCACAGATACGCAGTATTTT.